The 28 T cell receptor beta chains below were found in one sample sequenced in a study of blood T cell repertoires in COVID-19. Only in-frame clones appear in the TCRdb table, and some are missing; sequencing was by immunoSEQ multiplex PCR. The top ten hold around 5.2% of the sample, which has roughly 230,000 clones, around 80% seen once. Sequencing used peripheral blood. The receptors stem from a human donor in a cohort sampled during active COVID-19.

The J gene is TRBJ1-1, the V gene TRBV7-9; D uncertain. The CDR3 contains 15 residues. Deletions cut 5 bases from V and 0 bases from J, with 13 bases between. Germline V gene sequence: CDR1 SEHNR, CDR2 FQNEAQ (reference sequence). This CDR3 is CASSPQARMNTEAFF. CDR3 coding DNA: TGTGCCAGCAGCCCCCAGGCGAGAATGAACACTGAAGCTTTCTTT. Filled out from reference TRBV7-9 and TRBJ1-1, the complete variable domain reads DTGVSQNPRHKITKRGQNVTFRCDPISEHNRLYWYRQTLGQGPEFLTYFQNEAQLEKSRLLSDRFSAERPKGSFSTLEIQRTEQGDSAMYLCASSPQARMNTEAFFGQGTRLTVV.

The V and J genes are TRBV30 and TRBJ1-1; 7 bases are shared with TRBD1. CDR3 length: 14 amino acids. Germline CDR1 and CDR2: GTSNPN and SVGIG (reference sequence). V lost 4 bases to trimming and J lost 0 bases; unmatched junction nucleotides: 5. CDR3 amino acids: CAWNAGQMNTEAFF. The CDR3 region has the DNA TGTGCCTGGAACGCGGGACAGATGAACACTGAAGCTTTCTTT.

The V call is TRBV5-1, the J call TRBJ2-5, with a possible D match to TRBD2 (6 bases). CDR3 length equals 13 residues. Germline V gene data show CDR1 as SGHRS and CDR2 as YFSETQ. Trimming cost V 0 bases and J 12 bases, with 15 bases left between them. CDR3 amino acids: CASSLAGVPNEYF. The CDR3 coding sequence is TGCGCCAGCAGCTTGGCGGGGGTCCCCAACGAGTACTTC.

V usage is TRBV6-1 and J usage is TRBJ1-1; maybe TRBD1 (6 bases). The length of the CDR3 is 13 residues. CDR1 and CDR2 (germline): MNHNS, SASEGT. The V end lost 1 base, the J end lost 4 bases, and 7 bases lay between the germline ends. Here the CDR3 DNA reads TGTGCCAGCAGTGAAGACAGGGCCACTGAAGCTTTCTTT. It specifies CASSEDRATEAFF.

The CDR3 nucleotides read TGTGCCAGCAGCCAAAATTTAGCGGGAGTGCCAGATACGCAGTATTTT. Amino acid sequence: CASSQNLAGVPDTQYF. The rearrangement joins TRBV3-1 (or the pseudogene TRBV3-2) to TRBJ2-3, with 9 nucleotides matching TRBD2. Germline CDR1 reads LGHDT; CDR2 reads YNNKEL (reference sequence). This CDR3 contains 16 residues. J lost 4 bases, V lost 2 bases, and 7 bases had no gene match.

CDR3 DNA: TGCGCCAGCAGACCCGGACAGGGTAGGGAGACCCAGTACTTC. Its protein is CASRPGQGRETQYF. This chain joins TRBV5-1 and TRBJ2-5, with 8 bases that match TRBD1. The length of the CDR3 is 14 residues. The J segment lost 5 bases and the V segment lost 5 bases, leaving 8 bases of the junction unmatched. Germline V gene lookup returns CDR1 SGHRS and CDR2 YFSETQ.

The rearrangement links TRBV6-5 to TRBJ2-7, with 7 bases aligning to TRBD2. The germline V gene encodes CDR1 MNHEY and CDR2 SVGAGI. The CDR3 contains 15 residues. V trimming: 0 bases; J trimming: 1 base; junction bases outside the gene matches: 3. The CDR3 region has the DNA TGTGCCAGCAGTTACTCCCAGCGGGGTTCCTACGAGCAGTACTTC. This translates into CASSYSQRGSYEQYF.

The CDR3 loop reads CASSKLRDRGTEAFF. The CDR3 region has the DNA TGTGCCAGCAGTAAGCTCCGGGACAGGGGCACTGAAGCTTTCTTT. This chain joins TRBV6-5 and TRBJ1-1; 10 bases match TRBD1. Germline V gene sequence: CDR1 MNHEY, CDR2 SVGAGI. This CDR3 spans 15 amino acids. The junction had 7 bases not matched to a gene; V was cut back by 5 bases and J by 4 bases.

The chain carries TRBV18 and TRBJ2-5, with 8 bases lining up with TRBD1. V was clipped by 2 bases and J by 5 bases; unmatched bases: 7. From germline, CDR1 is KGHSH and CDR2 LQKENI. This CDR3 region has 15 residues. The CDR3 region has the DNA TGTGCCAGCTCACCAAACAGGGGGGACGGGGAGACCCAGTACTTC. As protein: CASSPNRGDGETQYF. Variable domain in full (rest from reference TRBV18 and TRBJ2-5): NAGVMQNPRHLVRRRGQEARLRCSPMKGHSHVYWYRQLPEEGLKFMVYLQKENIIDESGMPKERFSAEFPKEGPSILRIQQVVRGDSAAYFCASSPNRGDGETQYFGPGTRLLVL.

In its sample, this clone was seen a few times. The chain joins TRBV3-1 (or the pseudogene TRBV3-2) to TRBJ1-1; TRBD1 matches at 7 bases. The V gene end was trimmed by 1 base and the J gene end by 2 bases; junction bases not matched to a gene: 4. Germline V gives CDR1 LGHDT, CDR2 YNNKEL (reference sequence). This CDR3 is built from 15 residues. CDR3 nucleotide sequence: TGTGCCAGCAGCCAAGGTGCAGGGGGAAACACTGAAGCTTTCTTT. Its protein is CASSQGAGGNTEAFF.

This clone has only a few counts. The chain couples TRBV7-2 to TRBJ2-3; perhaps TRBD2 as D (6 bases). CDR3 size: 12 residues. Germline V gives CDR1 SGHTA, CDR2 FQGNSA. Trimming took 5 bases from V and 8 from J, leaving 11 bases between them. CDR3: CASSPPGGTQYF. In DNA form, the CDR3 reads TGTGCCAGCAGCCCACCCGGGGGTACGCAGTATTTT.

In DNA form, the CDR3 reads TGTGCCAGCAGCGTTACAGGGAGGAACACTGAAGCTTTCTTT. This gives the protein CASSVTGRNTEAFF. The chain employs TRBV9 and TRBJ1-1, with a possible D match to TRBD1 (6 bases). Trimming shortened V by 2 bases and J by 1 base, and 9 bases separated the two germline ends. This CDR3 has 14 amino acids. CDR1 is SGDLS, CDR2 YYNGEE, per germline.

This clone was found a few times. This chain uses TRBV27 with TRBJ2-1; D is perhaps TRBD1 (5 bases). This CDR3 region has 16 residues. CDR1 and CDR2 from the germline V gene are MNHEY and SMNVEV (reference sequence). V dropped 3 bases and J dropped 11 bases, with 23 bases sitting between them. The CDR3 loop is CASSFSTGGLGQQQFF. In DNA, the CDR3 is TGTGCCAGCAGTTTCTCCACAGGTGGGCTAGGACAACAGCAGTTCTTC.

CDR3 loop: CASSLLVNEQFF. The CDR3 coding sequence is TGTGCCAGCAGTTTACTAGTCAATGAGCAGTTCTTC. This chain joins TRBV3-1 (or the pseudogene TRBV3-2) and TRBJ2-1; D may be TRBD2 (5 bases). This CDR3 is 12 amino acids long. Germline CDR1 and CDR2: LGHDT and YNNKEL (reference sequence). Trimming removed 6 bases from V and 6 bases from J, with 9 bases in between.

The chain has TRBV11-2 and TRBJ2-5; D is perhaps TRBD2 (5 bases). The CDR3 is 12 amino acids. With 6 bases removed from V and 5 bases from J, the gap between germline ends came to 10 bases. Germline-derived CDR1 and CDR2 are SGHAT and FQNNGV. CDR3 loop: CASRERAETQYF. In nucleotides, the CDR3 is TGTGCCAGCAGGGAGAGGGCTGAGACCCAGTACTTC.

This clone was seen a few times. J is TRBJ2-3 and V is TRBV29-1; TRBD2 matches at 7 bases. With 0 bases clipped from V and 2 bases from J, the junction kept 8 bases outside the gene matches. The CDR3 totals 16 residues. The germline gives CDR1 SQVTM, CDR2 ANQGSEA. CDR3 residues: CSVEDRGAGPTDTQYF. The DNA for the CDR3 is TGCAGCGTTGAAGATCGGGGAGCGGGACCCACAGATACGCAGTATTTT.

The chain carries TRBV5-1 and TRBJ2-7; TRBD2 matches at 11 bases. Per the germline V gene, CDR1 is SGHRS and CDR2 is YFSETQ. Losses at the gene ends were 4 bases for V and 2 bases for J; bases not matched to a gene: 5. The CDR3 consists of 15 residues. The CDR3 DNA reads as TGCGCCAGCAGCCCCGGGACTAGCGGCACCTACGAGCAGTACTTC. Amino acid sequence: CASSPGTSGTYEQYF.

The chain recombines TRBV6-4 with TRBJ1-3, with 8 nucleotides matching TRBD1. Losses at the gene ends were 3 bases for V and 3 bases for J; bases not matched to a gene: 10. The germline V gene encodes CDR1 MRHNA and CDR2 SNTAGT. This CDR3 has 17 amino acids. For the CDR3, the DNA is TGTGCCAGCAGTGAGCCTCCCCGGACAGGGTTTGGAAACACCATATATTTT. Its protein product is CASSEPPRTGFGNTIYF.

This rearrangement joins TRBV10-3 to TRBJ2-5, with a possible D match to TRBD1 (6 bases). The CDR3 loop spans 15 amino acids. Germline V gene sequence: CDR1 ENHRY, CDR2 SYGVKD. V lost 1 base, J lost 1 base, and 10 bases lay in between. CDR3 DNA: TGTGCCATCAGTGAGTTCCTGGACAGCCAAGAGACCCAGTACTTC. It yields the protein CAISEFLDSQETQYF.

There are many counts of this clone. The chain links TRBV19 to TRBJ2-5; D may be TRBD2 (5 bases). Germline lookup yields CDR1 LNHDA and CDR2 SQIVND (reference sequence). The CDR3 spans 12 residues. V was pared by 10 bases and J by 4 bases, with 13 bases between. CDR3 DNA sequence: TGTGCCACTAGACTAAGCGGAGAGACCCAGTACTTC. This codes for CATRLSGETQYF.

The V call is TRBV7-2, the J call TRBJ2-7; TRBD1 agrees at 10 bases. This CDR3 has 15 residues. The germline V gene has CDR1 SGHTA and CDR2 FQGNSA. Trimming at V came to 5 bases and at J to 7 bases, leaving 11 bases not matched to a gene. As DNA, the CDR3 is TGTGCCAGCAGCCCACGACAGGGGGCCTTCTGGGAGCAGTACTTC. Residues: CASSPRQGAFWEQYF.

This CDR3 reads CASWRGENTEAFF. In DNA, the CDR3 is TGTGCCAGCTGGCGGGGGGAGAACACTGAAGCTTTCTTT. The chain combines TRBV12-3 or TRBV12-4 with TRBJ1-1, with D possibly TRBD1 on 5 matching bases. The CDR3 is 13 residues long. Trimming shortened V by 8 bases and J by 1 base, and 11 bases separated the two germline ends.

The rearrangement joins TRBV7-9 to TRBJ2-1; 9 bases agree with TRBD2. Trimming took 5 bases from V and 5 from J; bases not matched to a gene: 10. CDR1 is SEHNR, CDR2 FQNEAQ, per germline (reference sequence). CDR3 length: 16 amino acids. The CDR3 reads CASSPRTSAWDNEQFF. The CDR3 coding sequence is TGTGCCAGCAGCCCGAGGACTAGCGCGTGGGACAATGAGCAGTTCTTC.

This chain joins TRBV19 and TRBJ2-3; TRBD2 agrees at 7 bases. Germline V lookup: CDR1 LNHDA, CDR2 SQIVND (reference sequence). CDR3 length equals 16 residues. J gave up 4 bases and V 5 bases, and 12 bases lay outside the gene matches. The CDR3 loop is CASSVDWGGSSDTQYF. For the CDR3, the DNA is TGTGCCAGTAGTGTGGATTGGGGCGGGAGTTCAGATACGCAGTATTTT.

The V gene is TRBV13, the J gene TRBJ2-1; 13 bases align to TRBD2. The CDR3 covers 17 residues. Losses at the gene ends were 5 bases for V and 5 bases for J; bases not matched to a gene: 9. Germline assignment: CDR1 PRHDT and CDR2 FYEKMQ (reference sequence). The CDR3 reads CASSDPRGLAGHNEQFF. DNA of the CDR3: TGTGCCAGCAGCGACCCCCGGGGACTAGCGGGGCACAATGAGCAGTTCTTC. Variable domain in full (rest from reference TRBV13 and TRBJ2-1): AAGVIQSPRHLIKEKRETATLKCYPIPRHDTVYWYQQGPGQDPQFLISFYEKMQSDKGSIPDRFSAQQFSDYHSELNMSSLELGDSALYFCASSDPRGLAGHNEQFFGPGTRLTVL.

A few counts support this clone. J is TRBJ2-3 and V is TRBV6-5, with TRBD2 identical over 7 bases. Trimming took 6 bases from V and 4 from J; bases not matched to a gene: 7. Looked up from germline, CDR1 is MNHEY and CDR2 is SVGAGI. The CDR3 runs to 14 residues. CDR3 in DNA: TGTGCCAGCAGCCTTGGGGGGGTCCCAGATACGCAGTATTTT. Translated, it gives CASSLGGVPDTQYF.

The rearrangement links TRBV21-1 to TRBJ1-5; the table gives TRBD1 as D, unverified against the DNA. TRBV21-1 is assigned pseudogene status. The CDR3 contains 16 residues. The CDR3 reads CASSFRQGFSCQPQHF. CDR3 sequence (DNA): TGTGCCAGCAGCTTCCGACAGGGGTTCTCCTGCCAGCCCCAGCATTTT.

V usage is TRBV19 and J usage is TRBJ2-1; TRBD2 agrees at 7 bases. The CDR3 covers 10 residues. V was pared by 8 bases and J by 8 bases, with 0 bases of the junction left unmatched. CDR1 LNHDA and CDR2 SQIVND come from the germline V gene (reference sequence). The CDR3 here is CASGRDEQFF. As DNA, the CDR3 is TGTGCCAGTGGGAGGGATGAGCAGTTCTTC.